The clone carrying this T cell receptor (beta chain) was recorded at least ten times. The CDR3 is 12 residues long. Trimming removed 0 bases at V and 12 bases at J, with 6 bases between. The TCR library protocol attached unique molecular identifiers to the individual cDNA molecules. Each CDR3 protein gets one entry after TCRdb re-called the 5' RACE reads with MiXCR. The data hold some 96,000 distinct CDR3 sequences, with about 16% observed a single time. These data come from a study of early T cells in non-severe SARS-CoV-2 infection. For the study at large: Alpha and beta chains were unpaired, from unsorted whole-blood bulk RNA.

The gene calls are TRBV6-7 and TRBJ1-6; D remains unclear. TRBV6-7 is an ORF for which the function is uncertain. This clonotype was sampled from an adult who was a healthcare worker with PCR-confirmed SARS-CoV-2 infection or an uninfected control (not recorded which). Sequenced sample: whole blood. The CDR3 DNA reads as TGTGCCAGCAGTTACTCAACGGTACCCCTCCACTTT. Protein sequence: CASSYSTVPLHF.